Detailed here is one TCR beta chain. Which antigen it targets is not known. The record has no base qualities; no much larger clone is one base away. The immunoSEQ Assay, a bias-controlled multiplex PCR, was used to amplify TCRbeta CDR3 regions from genomic DNA. On the authors' methods: The number of nucleated cells in each sample was estimated from the amplification of reference gene primers within the assay. Sequence reads were collapsed and filtered to measure the absolute abundance of every unique TCRbeta CDR3 rearrangement. Productive Simpson clonality was computed per sample as the square root of Simpson's diversity index over productive rearrangements. TCRdb retrieved this table from immuneACCESS and kept in-frame rearrangements only. Not all clones are present; in checked studies, unresolved V genes account for under half, and no reason is known for the remainder. From that table come the V and J calls and clone size; the DNA was used to work out D and trimming. This sample is represented by under 250,000 clones; approximately 84% of them were singletons. Of the sample, 7.5% to 8% is held by the ten largest clones.

The germline ends are 14 bases apart after V is trimmed by 4 bases and J by 3 bases. Inclusive of the bounding cysteine and phenylalanine, the CDR3 is 15 residues long. Just CDR3 DNA is preserved here, 45 bases in frame from base 1. CDR1 and CDR2 were assigned from the germline V gene (reference sequence) as SGHKS and YYEKEE. The collaborating institutions used their own protocols to collect whole blood in K2EDTA tubes. For TCRbeta analysis, collaborators shipped samples as frozen whole blood, isolated PBMCs, or DNA extracted from either of those sample types. This sample stems from a study of blood T cell repertoires in COVID-19 (dated by TCRdb to about 2020). About the study as a whole: Samples from collaborators originated in the United States, Italy and Spain and spanned both the acute and convalescent phases of COVID-19. The material from the prospective study consisted of cDNA or gDNA derived from T cells, B-cell-depleted T cells, or PBMCs. Subjects who had been exposed to COVID-19, were actively infected with it, or had recovered from it provided the deeply sampled blood TCRbeta repertoires that made up the dataset. The repertoires were released in a freely available public database intended as a resource for research on the immune response to SARS-CoV-2. The samples were drawn from two sources: the first 160 participants of the ongoing ImmuneRACE study, and 1,200 or so subjects contributed by 6 global collaborators. A de-identified subject ID, COVID-19 status, age in years and sex were almost always included in the sample metadata. HLA class I and class II types, where available, came from metadata supplied by the sample provider rather than from assay-based typing. Overall results and qualifications from the work: The quantity of clinical and demographic metadata differed by source and by participant and was supplied without curation.

The receptor chain draws on TRBV5-5 and TRBJ2-1, and the D gene may be TRBD1, 6 bases matching. The receptor was derived from a woman aged 45-60 years with active or convalescent COVID-19. Sequences were obtained from peripheral blood. The CDR3 in this case is CASSLEQGIYNEQFF. The DNA sequence follows: TGTGCCAGCAGCCTGGAGCAGGGGATCTACAATGAGCAGTTCTTC.